The clone carrying this TCR beta chain showed up many times. Antigen specificity is unknown. TCRdb redid the calling of the reads with MiXCR, one entry per CDR3 protein. The table includes under 300,000 distinct CDR3 sequences, about 20% detected once. The V and J ends lost 5 bases and 4 bases, in that order; junction bases with no gene match: 1. The CDR3 covers 13 residues. The entry originates in a study of T cell repertoires in cytomegalovirus infection. Looking at the study overall: In public TCR beta signatures, there were indications of both CMV infection and matching HLA type.

Study findings and constraints: Dominant in the ex vivo response were TCR beta clonotypes restricted by HLA-C and specific for CMV. Frequencies of public TCR beta families were cumulated, and this identified carriers of CMV plus the relevant HLA.

The sequenced sample was cultured PBMCs, obtained from culture after CMV antigen stimulation. The genes are TRBV12-3 or TRBV12-4 and TRBJ1-2, with 10 bases that match TRBD1. The receptor was isolated from a human donor in good health (CMV status not recorded). Some clones in this sample may be carry-over from other donors' samples. CDR3 amino acids: CASSRTGGYGYTF. CDR3 nucleotide sequence: TGTGCCAGCAGTCGGACAGGGGGCTATGGCTACACCTTC.